Below are 27 T cell receptor beta chains sequenced from a single sample in a study of molecular identifiers for immune sequencing clone quantification. TCRdb analysed the PCR reads with MiXCR anew, one entry per CDR3 protein. This table has about 54,000 distinct CDR3 sequences, approximately 25% appearing once. Sequencing was done on a sample of naive CD8+ T cells from blood, with Jurkat cell RNA spiked in. Noted subset: FACS-sorted CD8+CD4-CCR7+CD45RA+ naive T cells. These receptor sequences come from a human donor in good health. Some libraries in this study had Jurkat cell RNA spiked in.

For this clonotype: This may stem from a read error, because a much larger clone lies one nucleotide away. The chain couples TRBV19 to TRBJ1-4, with D hard to call. The CDR3 is made up of 12 amino acids. CDR1 and CDR2 from the germline V gene are LNHDA and SQIVND (reference sequence). The CDR3 spells CASSTENERLFF. The CDR3 DNA sequence: TGTGCCAGTAGTACCGAAAATGAAAGACTGTTTTTT.

Of note for this clonotype: Sequence at one end of the junction differs from germline and may be a read error. The chain couples TRBV11-2 to TRBJ2-1; 9 positions match TRBD1. The V gene's germline CDR1 is SGHAT and CDR2 FQNNGV. The CDR3 is 14 amino acids. The CDR3 reads CTSSLGQGYNEQFF. The CDR3 DNA reads as TGTACCAGCAGCCTGGGACAGGGATACAATGAGCAGTTCTTC.

The J gene is TRBJ2-3, the V gene TRBV6-2 or TRBV6-3; no reliable D call. With the DNA end fitting TRBJ1-5 better, the J assignment may be wrong. This CDR3 region has 15 residues. Germline V lookup: CDR1 MNHEY, CDR2 SVGEGT. CDR3 protein: CASSYSYLLGDTQHF. CDR3 nucleotide sequence: TGTGCCAGCAGTTACTCGTACCTACTTGGGGATACGCAGCATTTT.

The chain uses TRBV7-9 and TRBJ1-1, with D tentatively TRBD1 (5 bases). V lost 1 base and J 0 bases, leaving 12 bases between the germline ends. The CDR3 totals 16 residues. Germline CDR1 and CDR2: SEHNR and FQNEAQ (reference sequence). The CDR3 here is CASSLGAGRMNTEAFF. The CDR3 DNA reads TGTGCCAGCAGCTTAGGGGCAGGGAGGATGAACACTGAAGCTTTCTTT.

This clonotype came up a few times. DNA of the CDR3: TGTGCCAGCACCCATACGGGACAGGGGCCCTACGAGCAGTACTTC. Translated, it gives CASTHTGQGPYEQYF. The gene calls are TRBV12-3 or TRBV12-4 and TRBJ2-7; 10 positions agree with TRBD1. J lost 2 bases, V lost 7 bases, and 8 bases had no gene match. CDR3 length equals 15 residues.

By share, this clonotype counts as medium-sized (0.01 to 0.1%). V usage is TRBV29-1 and J usage is TRBJ2-3; 7 bases match TRBD2. Per germline, CDR1 SQVTM and CDR2 ANQGSEA. After removal of 6 bases from V and 6 bases from J, the junction contained 15 bases not matched to a gene. This CDR3 is built from 15 residues. This CDR3 is CSVPFPGLDLDTQYF. CDR3 nucleotide sequence: TGCAGCGTCCCCTTCCCCGGACTAGATTTGGATACGCAGTATTTT.

This clonotype has only a few counts. Possible read error: a much larger clone is one base away. The chain uses TRBV7-9 and TRBJ2-1; TRBD2 is a possible D gene (6 bases). The CDR3 has 17 residues. Germline CDR1 reads SEHNR; CDR2 reads FQNEAQ (reference sequence). CDR3 residues: CASSLALGTVSYIEQFF. CDR3 sequence (DNA): TGTGCCAGCAGCTTAGCGCTAGGGACTGTCTCCTACATTGAGCAGTTCTTC.

This clonotype was picked up many times. V usage is TRBV10-3 and J usage is TRBJ2-7; maybe TRBD1 (5 bases). CDR3 length: 14 residues. V dropped 0 bases and J dropped 3 bases, with 9 bases sitting between them. CDR1 is ENHRY, CDR2 SYGVKD, per germline. The CDR3 is CAISESPGYYEQYF. The CDR3 DNA sequence: TGTGCCATCAGTGAGTCCCCAGGGTACTACGAGCAGTACTTC.

At least ten counts were recorded for this clonotype. The chain couples TRBV20-1 to TRBJ2-2; TRBD2 aligns across 8 bases. Germline loops: CDR1 DFQATT, CDR2 SNEGSKA (reference sequence). The V segment lost 1 base and the J segment 5 bases; nucleotides outside the gene matches: 6. The CDR3 extends over 15 amino acids. The CDR3 nucleotides are TGCAGTGCTAGAGCGGCGGCGGGGGGTACCGGGGAGCTGTTTTTT. Amino acid sequence: CSARAAAGGTGELFF.

Concerning this clonotype: Possible read error: a much larger clone is one base away. The V gene is TRBV30, the J gene TRBJ2-2, with D perhaps TRBD1 or TRBD2 (5 bases each). CDR3 size: 12 residues. Germline-derived CDR1 and CDR2 are GTSNPN and SVGIG (reference sequence). The chain's CDR3 is CAWSVGAGELLF. The CDR3 DNA is TGTGCCTGGAGTGTAGGGGCTGGGGAGCTGCTTTTT.

This clonotype was found many times. The chain carries TRBV7-2 and TRBJ2-3; D unresolved. The CDR3 extends over 15 amino acids. CDR1 and CDR2 from the germline V gene are SGHTA and FQGNSA. The V end was cut by 5 bases, the J end by 5 bases, with 17 bases between. Written as DNA, the CDR3 is TGTGCCAGCAGCCTAACCGTTTTCGGTGGAGATACGCAGTATTTT. This encodes CASSLTVFGGDTQYF.

A word on this clonotype: One end of the junction does not line up with germline, which may come from a read error. The chain is built from TRBV6-5 and TRBJ2-6; TRBD1 matches at 7 bases. The CDR3 is 15 residues long. Germline CDR1 is MNHEY and CDR2 is SVGAGI. CDR3 sequence: CASTQTGAGTNVLTF. Written as DNA, the CDR3 is TGTGCCAGCACCCAAACAGGGGCTGGGACCAACGTCCTGACTTTC.

Regarding this clonotype: A read error is possible here, since a much larger clone lies one base away. CDR3 sequence (DNA): TGTGCCAGCAGTGAACGGAGCGGGGGAGATACGCAGCATTTT. It encodes CASSERSGGDTQHF. The chain recombines TRBV2 with TRBJ2-3; possible D gene TRBD1, 5 bases. With the DNA end fitting TRBJ1-5 better, the J assignment may be wrong. In germline, CDR1 is SNHLY, CDR2 FYNNEI. The CDR3 contains 14 residues.

This clonotype was counted a few times. This chain joins TRBV5-5 and TRBJ2-7, with TRBD2 matching 10 bases. J gave up 2 bases and V 5 bases, and 4 bases lay outside the gene matches. The CDR3 extends over 14 amino acids. Germline V gene lookup returns CDR1 SGHKS and CDR2 YYEKEE (reference sequence). The CDR3 region has the DNA TGTGCCAGCAGAGAAGCGGGAGGGCCCTACGAGCAGTACTTC. Amino acids: CASREAGGPYEQYF.

A word on this clonotype: This clone may be a read error of a much larger clone one base away. The chain joins TRBV5-4 to TRBJ2-7; D uncertain. CDR1 is SGHNT and CDR2 is YYREEE in the germline V gene (reference sequence). The CDR3 has 16 amino acids. The CDR3 here is CASSLDGVLWDYEQCF. CDR3 coding DNA: TGTGCCAGCAGCTTGGATGGGGTTCTATGGGATTACGAGCAGTGCTTC.

V and J are TRBV6-2 or TRBV6-3 and TRBJ1-1, with no clear D. CDR1 and CDR2 (germline): MNHEY, SVGEGT. The length of the CDR3 is 12 residues. V was shortened by 9 bases and J by 0 bases, with 8 bases between the two germline ends. CDR3: CASSTVNTEAFF. The CDR3 nucleotides are TGTGCCAGTTCGACGGTGAACACTGAAGCTTTCTTT.

This clonotype has a count of ten or more. The gene calls are TRBV7-9 and TRBJ1-1, with D possibly being TRBD1 (5 bases). Germline V gives CDR1 SEHNR, CDR2 FQNEAQ (reference sequence). The CDR3 has 14 residues. Trimming shortened V by 1 base and J by 8 bases, and 14 bases separated the two germline ends. This chain's CDR3 is CASSLGMGLEEAFF. DNA for the CDR3: TGTGCCAGCAGCTTAGGGATGGGGCTCGAGGAAGCTTTCTTT.

The chain joins TRBV9 to TRBJ2-6; 9 positions agree with TRBD1. Germline V gene sequence: CDR1 SGDLS, CDR2 YYNGEE. The CDR3 runs 18 residues. The trim removed 4 bases at V and 0 bases at J, leaving 8 bases unmatched. The CDR3, as DNA: TGTGCCAGCAGCTCAAGACAGGGGGGACTCTCTGGGGCCAACGTCCTGACTTTC. It specifies CASSSRQGGLSGANVLTF.

This clonotype was detected ten times or more. The rearrangement joins TRBV2 to TRBJ1-5; possibly TRBD1 for D (6 bases). The length of the CDR3 is 15 residues. CDR1 is SNHLY and CDR2 is FYNNEI in the germline V gene. V was shortened by 5 bases and J by 7 bases, with 18 bases between the two germline ends. CDR3 sequence reads: CASSSTGFSKQPQHF. CDR3 sequence (DNA): TGTGCCAGCAGTTCGACAGGCTTCTCGAAACAGCCCCAGCATTTT.

There are many counts of this clonotype. This rearrangement joins TRBV13 to TRBJ1-6; D ambiguous. Germline-derived CDR1 and CDR2 are PRHDT and FYEKMQ (reference sequence). This CDR3 has 14 amino acids. V was pared by 6 bases and J by 9 bases, with 15 bases between. CDR3 amino acids: CASRQSLGGSPLHF. In DNA form, the CDR3 reads TGTGCCAGCAGGCAGTCCCTTGGAGGTTCACCCCTCCACTTT.

This clonotype was detected many times. The chain joins TRBV30 to TRBJ2-7; no clear D gene. Germline CDR1 is GTSNPN and CDR2 is SVGIG (reference sequence). The V end lost 0 bases, the J end lost 12 bases, and 12 bases lay between the germline ends. The CDR3 runs to 11 residues. The CDR3: CAWSVLGELYF. The CDR3 DNA follows: TGTGCCTGGAGTGTACTTGGGGAATTGTACTTC.

This clonotype showed up many times. This chain uses TRBV29-1 with TRBJ2-5; a possible D gene is TRBD2 (5 bases). CDR1 is SQVTM and CDR2 is ANQGSEA in the germline V gene. V lost 2 bases and J lost 3, with 7 bases in between. This CDR3 has 12 residues. The CDR3 DNA follows: TGCAGCGTTGAATTCGGGGAAGAGACCCAGTACTTC. The encoded protein is CSVEFGEETQYF.

About this clonotype itself: Being one base from a much bigger clone, this may be a read error. The chain uses TRBV27 and TRBJ2-4; D may be TRBD2 (5 bases). V dropped 2 bases and J dropped 6 bases, with 14 bases sitting between them. This CDR3 is 15 amino acids long. Germline V gene sequence: CDR1 MNHEY, CDR2 SMNVEV (reference sequence). As DNA, the CDR3 is TGTGCCAGCAGTTTACATCCGGGGTCCCGAAACATTCAGTACTTC. This translates into CASSLHPGSRNIQYF.

This clonotype has only a few counts. V is TRBV7-9 and J is TRBJ2-3, with D hard to call. Germline V gene sequence: CDR1 SEHNR, CDR2 FQNEAQ (reference sequence). Trimming removed 0 bases from V and 0 bases from J, with 7 bases in between. The CDR3 runs to 15 residues. The DNA of the CDR3 is TGTGCCAGCAGCTTAGCAGGTCCTAGCACAGATACGCAGTATTTT. Protein product: CASSLAGPSTDTQYF.

This clonotype was seen a handful of times. Germline and junction disagree at one end, which may indicate a read error. The chain joins TRBV29-1 to TRBJ1-4; a weak D match, TRBD1 (5 bases). Germline loops: CDR1 SQVTM, CDR2 ANQGSEA. The CDR3 consists of 14 residues. Here the CDR3 reads CSVGSGGTNENLFF. The DNA for the CDR3 is TGCAGCGTTGGCTCCGGGGGGACTAATGAAAACCTGTTTTTT. Using reference TRBV29-1 and TRBJ1-4 for the parts outside the CDR3, the full variable domain is SAVISQKPSRDICQRGTSLTIQCQVDSQVTMMFWYRQQPGQSLTLIATANQGSEATYESGFVIDKFPISRPNLTFSTLTVSNMSPEDSSIYLCSVGSGGTNENLFFGSGTQLSVL.

Worth noting for this clonotype: Being one base from a much bigger clone, this may be a read error. The V gene is TRBV10-3, the J gene TRBJ1-1; D is unclear. CDR1 and CDR2 (germline): ENHRY, SYGVKD. V gave up 8 bases and J gave up 4 bases, with 8 bases separating them. The CDR3 covers 11 residues. CDR3 DNA: TGTGCCATCGGGTCTGGCACTGAAGCTTTCTTT. Translated: CAIGSGTEAFF.

This clonotype has just one count. A much larger clone sits a single nucleotide away, making a read error possible. V and J are TRBV12-3 or TRBV12-4 and TRBJ1-2; D perhaps matches TRBD1 (6 bases). This CDR3 region has 13 residues. CDR3 loop: CTSNNGGANGYTF. CDR3 nucleotide sequence: TGTACCAGCAATAACGGGGGGGCCAATGGCTACACCTTC.